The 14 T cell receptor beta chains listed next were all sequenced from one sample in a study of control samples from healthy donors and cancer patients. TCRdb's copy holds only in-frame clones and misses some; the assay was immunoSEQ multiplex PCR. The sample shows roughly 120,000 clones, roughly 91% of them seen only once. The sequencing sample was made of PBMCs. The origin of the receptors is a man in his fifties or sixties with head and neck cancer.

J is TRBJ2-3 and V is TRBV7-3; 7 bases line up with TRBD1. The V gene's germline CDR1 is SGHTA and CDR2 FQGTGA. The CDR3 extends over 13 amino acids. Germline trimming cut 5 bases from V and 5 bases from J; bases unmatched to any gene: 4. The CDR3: CASSVQGEDTQYF. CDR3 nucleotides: TGTGCCAGCAGCGTCCAGGGGGAAGATACGCAGTATTTT.

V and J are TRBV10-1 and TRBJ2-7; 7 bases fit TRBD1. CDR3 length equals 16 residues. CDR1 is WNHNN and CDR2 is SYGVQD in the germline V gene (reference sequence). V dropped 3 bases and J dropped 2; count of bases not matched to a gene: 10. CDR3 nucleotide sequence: TGCGCCAGCAGTGAAGGCCGCCGGACAGGCCCCTACGAGCAGTACTTC. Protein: CASSEGRRTGPYEQYF.

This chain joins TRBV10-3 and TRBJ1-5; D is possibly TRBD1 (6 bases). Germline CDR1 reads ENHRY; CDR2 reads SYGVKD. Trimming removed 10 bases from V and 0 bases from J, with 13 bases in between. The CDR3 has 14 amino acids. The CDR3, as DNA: TGTGCCACAGGGAGGGGGTTTAGCAATCAGCCCCAGCATTTT. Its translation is CATGRGFSNQPQHF.

CDR3 sequence: CASSYSPGFAANEQFF. CDR3 in DNA: TGTGCCAGCAGTTACTCACCCGGGTTTGCTGCCAATGAGCAGTTCTTC. The rearrangement links TRBV6-5 to TRBJ2-1; D remains ambiguous. The CDR3 runs to 16 residues. V was shortened by 0 bases and J by 6 bases, with 15 bases between the two germline ends. CDR1 and CDR2 (germline): MNHEY, SVGAGI.

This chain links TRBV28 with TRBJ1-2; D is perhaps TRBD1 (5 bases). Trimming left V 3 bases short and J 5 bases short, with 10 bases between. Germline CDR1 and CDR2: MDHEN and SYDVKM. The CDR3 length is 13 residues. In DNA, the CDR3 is TGTGCCAGCAGTTTGGGGGGGAGGTATGGCTACACCTTC. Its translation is CASSLGGRYGYTF.

This CDR3 reads CASSHDRDRGIYEQYF. CDR3 DNA sequence: TGTGCCAGCAGCCATGACCGGGACAGGGGGATCTACGAGCAGTACTTC. This chain joins TRBV27 and TRBJ2-7; TRBD1 agrees at 11 bases. This CDR3 has 16 amino acids. The V and J ends lost 6 bases and 3 bases, in that order; junction bases with no gene match: 10. The germline V gene encodes CDR1 MNHEY and CDR2 SMNVEV (reference sequence).

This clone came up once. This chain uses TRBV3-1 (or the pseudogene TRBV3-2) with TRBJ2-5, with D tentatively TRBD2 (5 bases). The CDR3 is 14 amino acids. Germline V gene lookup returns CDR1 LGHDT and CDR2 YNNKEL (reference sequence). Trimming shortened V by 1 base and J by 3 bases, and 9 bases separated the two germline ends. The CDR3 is CASSQVRTEETQYF. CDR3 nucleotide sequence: TGTGCCAGCAGCCAAGTACGGACTGAAGAGACCCAGTACTTC.

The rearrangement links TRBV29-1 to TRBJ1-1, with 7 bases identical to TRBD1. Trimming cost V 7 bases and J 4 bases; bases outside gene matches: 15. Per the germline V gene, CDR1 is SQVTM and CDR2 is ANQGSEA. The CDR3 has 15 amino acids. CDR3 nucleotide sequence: TGCAGCGCCGACACAACGACAGGGCGCGCCACTGAAGCTTTCTTT. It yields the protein CSADTTTGRATEAFF.

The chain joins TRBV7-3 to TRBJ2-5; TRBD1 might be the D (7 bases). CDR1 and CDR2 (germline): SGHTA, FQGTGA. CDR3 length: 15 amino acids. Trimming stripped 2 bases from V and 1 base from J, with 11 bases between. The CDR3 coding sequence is TGTGCCAGCAGCTTATCAGGGGGGCCCCAAGAGACCCAGTACTTC. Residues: CASSLSGGPQETQYF.

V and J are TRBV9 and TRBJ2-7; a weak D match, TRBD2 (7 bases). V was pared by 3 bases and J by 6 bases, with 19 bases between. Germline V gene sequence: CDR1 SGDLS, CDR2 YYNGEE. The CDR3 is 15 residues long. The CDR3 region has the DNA TGTGCCAGCAGCGCCTCAGCGGGACAAAGCTCCGAGCAGTACTTC. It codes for CASSASAGQSSEQYF.

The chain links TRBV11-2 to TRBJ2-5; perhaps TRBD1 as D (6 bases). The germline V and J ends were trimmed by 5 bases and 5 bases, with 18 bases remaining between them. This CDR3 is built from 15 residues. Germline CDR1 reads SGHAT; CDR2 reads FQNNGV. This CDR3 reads CASSGLDSIGETQYF. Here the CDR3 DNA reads TGTGCCAGCAGCGGTTTGGACAGCATAGGGGAGACCCAGTACTTC.

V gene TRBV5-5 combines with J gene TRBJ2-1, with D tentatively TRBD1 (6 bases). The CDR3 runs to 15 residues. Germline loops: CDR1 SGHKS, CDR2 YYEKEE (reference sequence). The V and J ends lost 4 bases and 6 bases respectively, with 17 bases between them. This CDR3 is CASSPSTDRSNEQFF. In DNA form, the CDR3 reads TGTGCCAGCAGCCCCAGCACGGACAGAAGCAATGAGCAGTTCTTC.

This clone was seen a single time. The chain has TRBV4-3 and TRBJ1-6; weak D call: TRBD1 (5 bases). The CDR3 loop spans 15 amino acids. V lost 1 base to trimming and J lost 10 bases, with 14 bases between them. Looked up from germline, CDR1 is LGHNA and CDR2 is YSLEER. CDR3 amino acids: CASSQADAPGSPLHF. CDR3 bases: TGCGCCAGCAGCCAAGCGGACGCCCCAGGGTCACCCCTCCACTTT.

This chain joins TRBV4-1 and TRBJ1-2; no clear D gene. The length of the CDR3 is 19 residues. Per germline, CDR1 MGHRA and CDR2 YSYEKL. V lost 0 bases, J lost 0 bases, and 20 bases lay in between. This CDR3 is CASSQDRQTVPQANYGYTF. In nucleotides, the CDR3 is TGCGCCAGCAGCCAAGATAGACAAACGGTCCCTCAAGCTAACTATGGCTACACCTTC.